The rows below give T cell receptor beta chains drawn from one sample of a study of T-cell reconstitution after alpha-beta-depleted transplantation in children. TCRdb itself ran the PCR reads through MiXCR, one entry per CDR3 protein. The sample lists roughly 190,000 distinct CDR3 sequences; roughly 15% were seen once. Here the sequenced sample was PBMCs from the stem cell graft donor, taken from the stem cell graft. These receptors were taken from a human donor who donated a stem cell graft to a child with acute lymphoblastic leukemia. CDR3s include the opening cysteine and the closing phenylalanine or tryptophan. A D gene is named only where the DNA matches it firmly. Clone size is given for some rows only: seen once, a few or many times, or a class if the clone is expanded.

many	TRBV29-1	TRBD1	TRBJ2-7	CSVFLDRAPYEQYF	TGCAGCGTTTTCCTCGACAGGGCCCCCTACGAGCAGTACTTC
many	TRBV5-1	NA	TRBJ1-5	CASSLDGSNQPQHF	TGCGCCAGCAGCTTGGATGGGAGCAATCAGCCCCAGCATTTT
many	TRBV6-2/TRBV6-3	TRBD2	TRBJ2-1	CASSPLAASSSYNEQFF	TGTGCCAGCAGTCCACTAGCGGCCTCTAGCTCCTACAATGAGCAGTTCTTC
NA	TRBV2	NA	TRBJ2-2	CASSELLAANTGELFF	TGTGCCAGCAGTGAATTGCTGGCCGCGAACACCGGGGAGCTGTTTTTT
many	TRBV7-4	TRBD2	TRBJ2-7	CASSPRETSGSYEQYF	TGTGCCAGCAGCCCCCGAGAGACTAGCGGTTCCTACGAGCAGTACTTC
many	TRBV6-1	TRBD2	TRBJ2-1	CASRSGRVLYNEQFF	TGTGCCAGCAGGAGCGGGAGAGTTCTCTACAATGAGCAGTTCTTC
many	TRBV10-3	NA	TRBJ1-4	CAISDKGATNEKLFF	TGTGCCATCAGTGACAAGGGGGCAACTAATGAAAAACTGTTTTTT
few	TRBV11-2	TRBD1	TRBJ1-2	CASSLVDNRQGYGYTF	TGTGCCAGCAGCTTAGTGGACAATCGACAGGGCTATGGCTACACCTTC
many	TRBV6-1	TRBD2	TRBJ2-3	CASSELGLAGADTQYF	TGTGCCAGCAGTGAATTGGGACTAGCGGGAGCAGATACGCAGTATTTT
many	TRBV28	NA	TRBJ2-2	CASSFGRFTGELFF	TGTGCCAGCAGTTTTGGGCGGTTCACCGGGGAGCTGTTTTTT
many	TRBV12-3/TRBV12-4	NA	TRBJ2-1	CASKGWGLEQFF	TGTGCCAGTAAAGGTTGGGGGCTTGAGCAGTTCTTC
NA	TRBV20-1	TRBD1	TRBJ2-4	CSATGTGVGNAKNIQYF	TGCAGTGCGACCGGGACAGGGGTCGGGAATGCCAAAAACATTCAGTACTTC
many	TRBV5-6	NA	TRBJ2-5	CASSFYTARGIQETQYF	TGTGCCAGCAGCTTTTACACTGCCCGGGGTATCCAAGAGACCCAGTACTTC
NA	TRBV7-9	NA	TRBJ1-2	CASSLLVQEEFGYTF	TGTGCCAGCAGCTTACTGGTACAGGAAGAGTTTGGCTACACCTTC
many	TRBV7-8	NA	TRBJ2-5	CASSLRGPETQYF	TGTGCCAGCAGCCTGCGGGGGCCAGAGACCCAGTACTTC
many	TRBV5-1	NA	TRBJ2-2	CASRDTGELFF	TGCGCCAGCAGGGACACCGGGGAGCTGTTTTTT
many	TRBV7-2	NA	TRBJ1-2	CASSRSDVYGYTF	TGTGCCAGCAGCCGTTCGGATGTTTATGGCTACACCTTC
many	TRBV25-1	TRBD2	TRBJ2-1	CASSGTSGLPEQFF	TGTGCCAGCAGTGGGACTAGCGGCTTACCTGAGCAGTTCTTC
many	TRBV6-5	NA	TRBJ1-1	CASSYSEGNTEAFF	TGTGCCAGCAGTTACTCTGAGGGAAACACTGAAGCTTTCTTT
NA	TRBV5-1	NA	TRBJ2-5	CASSLAGQTNQETQYF	TGCGCCAGCAGCTTGGCCGGACAGACAAATCAAGAGACCCAGTACTTC
many	TRBV5-1	NA	TRBJ2-1	CASSPQVGDYNEQFF	TGCGCCAGCAGCCCCCAGGTGGGAGACTACAATGAGCAGTTCTTC
many	TRBV27	TRBD1	TRBJ1-1	CASRPGTGVNTEAFF	TGTGCCAGCAGACCCGGTACAGGGGTGAACACTGAAGCTTTCTTT
few	TRBV5-1	TRBD2	TRBJ2-7	CASSLGTSGVLYEQYF	TGCGCCAGCAGCTTGGGTACTAGCGGAGTCCTCTACGAGCAGTACTTC
NA	TRBV20-1	TRBD1	TRBJ2-7	CSAGGGTGAYEQYF	TGCAGTGCTGGGGGCGGGACAGGGGCCTACGAGCAGTACTTC
many	TRBV2	TRBD2	TRBJ2-3	CASSERSGIPTSTDTQYF	TGTGCCAGCAGTGAACGTAGCGGGATCCCTACTAGCACAGATACGCAGTATTTT